This TCR beta chain was sequenced for a study of cytomegalovirus exposure and HLA in healthy donors. This CDR3 has 16 residues. In germline, CDR1 is MNHEY, CDR2 SVGAGI. Deletions cut 0 bases from V and 8 bases from J, with 16 bases between. This PCR relied on a set of 60 Vbeta primers and 13 Jbeta primers. Repertoires were generated with immunoSEQ multiplex PCR, while TCRdb's copy carries only in-frame clones and drops some. Of about 120,000 clones listed, more than 65% are singletons. Sequences were obtained from PBMCs. This chain connects TRBV6-5 to TRBJ1-4; D is ambiguous. This clonotype was sampled from a man aged 25 to 40 in good health and CMV-seropositive. Here the CDR3 reads CASSYSGGGPTEKLFF. The CDR3 coding sequence is TGTGCCAGCAGTTACTCGGGTGGAGGGCCGACAGAAAAACTGTTTTTT.